This T cell receptor beta chain was identified in a study of Tregs in tolerant kidney transplant recipients. Data came from immunoSEQ multiplex PCR; TCRdb stores just in-frame clones and leaves some out. The sample contains about 110,000 clones, roughly 90% of which appear only once. Deletions cut 0 bases from V and 0 bases from J, with 8 bases between. Germline V gene sequence: CDR1 SGHTA, CDR2 FQGNSA. The CDR3 loop spans 15 amino acids. The TCR comes from a human donor who received a combined kidney and bone marrow transplant. The chain uses TRBV7-2 and TRBJ1-2; D is undetermined. The sequencing here drew on CD4+ T cells from blood, taken before the transplant. The CDR3 sequence: CASSLAPGANYGYTF. In DNA, the CDR3 is TGTGCCAGCAGCTTAGCTCCGGGAGCTAACTATGGCTACACCTTC. Combining the CDR3 with reference TRBV7-2 and TRBJ1-2 gives the whole variable domain GAGVSQSPSNKVTEKGKDVELRCDPISGHTALYWYRQSLGQGLEFLIYFQGNSAPDKSGLPSDRFSAERTGGSVSTLTIQRTQQEDSAVYLCASSLAPGANYGYTFGSGTRLTVV.